This T cell receptor (beta chain) was documented in a study of T-cell memory formation after mild COVID-19. Whole-study context: The two donors had largely donor-specific TCR clusters.

There are many counts of this clonotype. Its antigen is unknown. TCRdb re-derived calls from the 5' RACE reads in MiXCR, one entry per CDR3 protein. The sample shows about 27,000 distinct CDR3 sequences, 6.5% to 9% of them seen only once. The germline V gene has CDR1 SQVTM and CDR2 ANQGSEA. The length of the CDR3 is 13 residues. V lost 7 bases and J 10 bases, leaving 20 bases between the germline ends. Findings of the study overall: Memory cells collected pre-infection included some clones that later responded, suggesting cross-reactive memory joined. Confirmation was lacking for SARS-CoV-2 specificity of second-wave clones that peaked on day 37.

The sequencing sample was made of PBMCs or a T cell subset sorted from them (not recorded which). The source is an adult woman who had mild COVID-19 (a few samples of this study predate the infection). Cell type and time point are not known. The chain recombines TRBV29-1 with TRBJ2-1, with D possibly TRBD2 on 6 matching bases. CDR3 region: CSARGWGDGEQFF. Written as DNA, the CDR3 is TGCAGCGCCCGAGGCTGGGGGGATGGCGAGCAGTTCTTC.